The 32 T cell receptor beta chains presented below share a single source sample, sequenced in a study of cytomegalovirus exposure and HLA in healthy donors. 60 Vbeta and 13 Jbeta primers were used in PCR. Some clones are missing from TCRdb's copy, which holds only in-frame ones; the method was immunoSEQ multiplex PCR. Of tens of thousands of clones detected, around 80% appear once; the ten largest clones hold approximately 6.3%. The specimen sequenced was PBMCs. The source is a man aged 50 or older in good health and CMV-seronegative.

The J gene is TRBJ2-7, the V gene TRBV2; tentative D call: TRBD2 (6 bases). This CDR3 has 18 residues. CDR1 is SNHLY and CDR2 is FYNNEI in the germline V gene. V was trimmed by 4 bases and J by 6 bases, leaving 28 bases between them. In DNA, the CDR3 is TGTGCCAGCAGTGTGCACCCCTTCTGGGACTCAGCTCTTCCCGAGCAGTACTTC. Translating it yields CASSVHPFWDSALPEQYF. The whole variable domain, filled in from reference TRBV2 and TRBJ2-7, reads EPEVTQTPSHQVTQMGQEVILRCVPISNHLYFYWYRQILGQKVEFLVSFYNNEISEKSEIFDDQFSVERPDGSNFTLKIRSTKLEDSAMYFCASSVHPFWDSALPEQYFGPGTRLTVT.

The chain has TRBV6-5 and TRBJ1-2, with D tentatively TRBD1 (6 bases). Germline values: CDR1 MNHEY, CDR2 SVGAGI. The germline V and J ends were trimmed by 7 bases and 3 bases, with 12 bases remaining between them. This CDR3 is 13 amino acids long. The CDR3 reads CASKRQVDYGYTF. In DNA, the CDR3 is TGTGCCAGCAAAAGACAGGTAGACTATGGCTACACCTTC.

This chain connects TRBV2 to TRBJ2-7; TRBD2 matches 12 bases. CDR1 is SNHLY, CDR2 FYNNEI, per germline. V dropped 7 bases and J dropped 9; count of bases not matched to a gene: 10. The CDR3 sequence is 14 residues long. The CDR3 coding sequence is TGTGCCAGCATGGTCCTAGCGGGAGGGCCGGGGCAGTACTTC. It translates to CASMVLAGGPGQYF.

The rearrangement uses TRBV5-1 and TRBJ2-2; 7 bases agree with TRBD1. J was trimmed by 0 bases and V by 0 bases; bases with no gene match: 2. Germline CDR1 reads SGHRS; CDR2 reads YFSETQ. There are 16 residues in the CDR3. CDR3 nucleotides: TGCGCCAGCAGCTTGGTACAGGGGACGAACACCGGGGAGCTGTTTTTT. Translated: CASSLVQGTNTGELFF.

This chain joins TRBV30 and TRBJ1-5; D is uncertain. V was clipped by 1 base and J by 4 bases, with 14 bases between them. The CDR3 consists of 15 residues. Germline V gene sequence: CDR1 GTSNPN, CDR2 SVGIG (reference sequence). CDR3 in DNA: TGTGCCTGGAGTGATGGACTGTTACGAAATCAGCCCCAGCATTTT. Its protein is CAWSDGLLRNQPQHF.

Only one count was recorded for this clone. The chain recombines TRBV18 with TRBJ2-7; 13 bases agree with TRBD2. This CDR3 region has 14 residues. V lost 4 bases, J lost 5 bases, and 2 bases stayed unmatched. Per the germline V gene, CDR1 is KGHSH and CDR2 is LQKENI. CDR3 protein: CASSRGLAGNEQYF. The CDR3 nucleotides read TGTGCCAGCTCACGGGGACTAGCGGGGAACGAGCAGTACTTC.

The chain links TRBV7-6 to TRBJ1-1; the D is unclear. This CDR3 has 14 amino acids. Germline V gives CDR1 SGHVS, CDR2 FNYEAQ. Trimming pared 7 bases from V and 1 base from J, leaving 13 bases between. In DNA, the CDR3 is TGTGCCAGCACTCGCGGGCCGTCGAACACTGAAGCTTTCTTT. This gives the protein CASTRGPSNTEAFF.

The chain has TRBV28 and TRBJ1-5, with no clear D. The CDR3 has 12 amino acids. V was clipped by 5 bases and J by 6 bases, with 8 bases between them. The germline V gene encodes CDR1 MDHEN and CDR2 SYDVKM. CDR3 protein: CASSLTSQPQHF. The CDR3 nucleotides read TGTGCCAGCAGTCTGACAAGTCAGCCCCAGCATTTT.

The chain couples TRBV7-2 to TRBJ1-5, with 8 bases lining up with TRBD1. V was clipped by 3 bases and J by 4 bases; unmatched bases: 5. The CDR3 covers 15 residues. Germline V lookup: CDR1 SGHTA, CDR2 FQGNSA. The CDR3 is CASSFDDRGNQPQHF. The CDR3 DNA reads TGTGCCAGCAGCTTCGATGACAGGGGAAATCAGCCCCAGCATTTT.

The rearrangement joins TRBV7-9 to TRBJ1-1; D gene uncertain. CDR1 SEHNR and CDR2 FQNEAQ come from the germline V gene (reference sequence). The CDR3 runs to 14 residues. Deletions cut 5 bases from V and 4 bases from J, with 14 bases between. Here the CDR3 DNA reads TGTGCCAGCAGCCCCGGTATAAGTGGCACTGAAGCTTTCTTT. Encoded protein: CASSPGISGTEAFF.

The CDR3 DNA reads as TGTGCCAGCAGCTTGAGTGGGGGGGGGTCCTATGGCTACACCTTC. Its protein product is CASSLSGGGSYGYTF. V gene TRBV7-2 combines with J gene TRBJ1-2; the D gene is possibly TRBD1 (5 bases). The CDR3 covers 15 residues. Deletions cut 3 bases from V and 4 bases from J, with 15 bases between. CDR1 is SGHTA and CDR2 is FQGNSA in the germline V gene.

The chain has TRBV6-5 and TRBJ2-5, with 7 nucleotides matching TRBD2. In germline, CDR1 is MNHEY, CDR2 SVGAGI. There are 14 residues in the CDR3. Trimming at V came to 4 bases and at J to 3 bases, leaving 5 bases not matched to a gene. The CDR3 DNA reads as TGTGCCAGCAGTTTTACTAGCGCGGAAGAGACCCAGTACTTC. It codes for CASSFTSAEETQYF.

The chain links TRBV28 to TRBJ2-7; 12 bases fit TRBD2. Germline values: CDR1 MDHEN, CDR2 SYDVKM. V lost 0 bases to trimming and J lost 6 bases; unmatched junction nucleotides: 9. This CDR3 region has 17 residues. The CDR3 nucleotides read TGTGCCAGCAGTTTATGGGACCTAGCGGGAGGGCCTGGCGAGCAGTACTTC. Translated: CASSLWDLAGGPGEQYF.

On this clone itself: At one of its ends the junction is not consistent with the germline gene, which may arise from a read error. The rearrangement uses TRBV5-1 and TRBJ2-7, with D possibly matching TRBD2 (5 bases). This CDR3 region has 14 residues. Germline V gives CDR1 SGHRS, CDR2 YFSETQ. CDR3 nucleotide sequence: TGCGCCAGCAGCTTCCGGGATCGGTCCTCCGAGCAGTACTTC. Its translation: CASSFRDRSSEQYF.

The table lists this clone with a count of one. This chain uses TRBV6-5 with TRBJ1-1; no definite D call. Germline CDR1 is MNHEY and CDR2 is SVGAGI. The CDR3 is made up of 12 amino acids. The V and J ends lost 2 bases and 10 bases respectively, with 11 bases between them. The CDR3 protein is CASSYNTEPAFF. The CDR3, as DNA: TGTGCCAGCAGTTACAATACAGAGCCAGCTTTCTTT.

The CDR3 DNA follows: TGTGCCAGCAGCTTAAGAGAGGAGCAGTACTTC. Translated, it gives CASSLREEQYF. The rearrangement joins TRBV7-9 to TRBJ2-7; no clear D. Trimming shortened V by 2 bases and J by 7 bases, and 6 bases separated the two germline ends. Germline CDR1 and CDR2: SEHNR and FQNEAQ (reference sequence). This CDR3 has 11 residues.

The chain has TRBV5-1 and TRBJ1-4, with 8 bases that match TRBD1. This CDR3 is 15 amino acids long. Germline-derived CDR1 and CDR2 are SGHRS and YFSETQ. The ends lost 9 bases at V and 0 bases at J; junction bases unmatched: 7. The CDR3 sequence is CATGQGLATNEKLFF. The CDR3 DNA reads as TGCGCCACAGGACAGGGCCTTGCAACTAATGAAAAACTGTTTTTT.

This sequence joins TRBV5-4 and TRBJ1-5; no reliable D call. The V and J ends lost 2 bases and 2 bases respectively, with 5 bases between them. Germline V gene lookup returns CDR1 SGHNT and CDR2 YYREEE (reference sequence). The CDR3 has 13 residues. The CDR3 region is CASSFAGNQPQHF. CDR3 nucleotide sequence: TGTGCCAGCAGCTTCGCAGGCAATCAGCCCCAGCATTTT.

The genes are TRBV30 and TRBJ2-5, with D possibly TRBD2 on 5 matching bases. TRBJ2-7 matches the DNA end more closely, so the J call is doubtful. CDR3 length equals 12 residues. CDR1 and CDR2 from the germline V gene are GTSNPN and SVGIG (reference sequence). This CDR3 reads CARTGSGNEQYF. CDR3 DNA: TGTGCCCGAACGGGGTCGGGGAACGAGCAGTACTTC.

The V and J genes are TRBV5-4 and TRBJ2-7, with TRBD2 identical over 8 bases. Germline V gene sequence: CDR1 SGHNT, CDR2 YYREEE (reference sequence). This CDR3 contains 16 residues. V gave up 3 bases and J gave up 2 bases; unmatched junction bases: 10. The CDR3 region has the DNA TGTGCCAGCAGCTGGGACTTAGCGGGGACCCCCTACGAGCAGTACTTC. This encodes CASSWDLAGTPYEQYF.

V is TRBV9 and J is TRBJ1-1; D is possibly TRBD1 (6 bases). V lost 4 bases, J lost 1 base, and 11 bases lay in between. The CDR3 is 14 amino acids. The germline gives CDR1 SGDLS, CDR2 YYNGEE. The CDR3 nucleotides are TGTGCCAGCAGCCTAGGACAGACGAACACTGAAGCTTTCTTT. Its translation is CASSLGQTNTEAFF.

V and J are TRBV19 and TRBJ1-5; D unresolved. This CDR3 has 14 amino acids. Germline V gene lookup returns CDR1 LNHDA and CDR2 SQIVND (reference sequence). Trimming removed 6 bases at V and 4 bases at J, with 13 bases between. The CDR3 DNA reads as TGTGCCAGTAGGAGGGAGCTCGAGAATCAGCCCCAGCATTTT. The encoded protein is CASRRELENQPQHF. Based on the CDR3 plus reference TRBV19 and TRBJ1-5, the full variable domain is DGGITQSPKYLFRKEGQNVTLSCEQNLNHDAMYWYRQDPGQGLRLIYYSQIVNDFQKGDIAEGYSVSREKKESFPLTVTSAQKNPTAFYLCASRRELENQPQHFGDGTRLSIL.

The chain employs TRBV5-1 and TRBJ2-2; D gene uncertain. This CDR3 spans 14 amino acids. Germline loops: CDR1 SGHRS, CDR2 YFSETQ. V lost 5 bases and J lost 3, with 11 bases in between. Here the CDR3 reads CASRSLPDTGELFF. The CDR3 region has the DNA TGCGCCAGCAGGTCCCTCCCAGACACCGGGGAGCTGTTTTTT.

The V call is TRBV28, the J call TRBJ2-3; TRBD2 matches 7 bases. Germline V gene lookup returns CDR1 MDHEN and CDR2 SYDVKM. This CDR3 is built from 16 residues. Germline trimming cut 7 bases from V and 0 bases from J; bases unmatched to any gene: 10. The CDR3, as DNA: TGTGCCAGCATCCCCCTAGCGGAGCTCAGCACAGATACGCAGTATTTT. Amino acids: CASIPLAELSTDTQYF.

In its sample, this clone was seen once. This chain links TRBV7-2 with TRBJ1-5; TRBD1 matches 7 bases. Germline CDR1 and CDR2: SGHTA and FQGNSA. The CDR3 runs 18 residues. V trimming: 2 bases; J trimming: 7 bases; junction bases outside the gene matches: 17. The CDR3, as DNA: TGTGCCAGCAGCTTAAGGGAACTCGACAGGGCGGGAGGCCAGCCCCAGCATTTT. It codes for CASSLRELDRAGGQPQHF.

DNA of the CDR3: TGCGCCAGCAGCGAGACAGGGAGATATGAAAAACTGTTTTTT. Encoded protein: CASSETGRYEKLFF. The chain uses TRBV5-1 and TRBJ1-4, with 7 nucleotides matching TRBD1. CDR1 and CDR2 (germline): SGHRS, YFSETQ. This CDR3 spans 14 amino acids. Trimming cost V 4 bases and J 6 bases; bases outside gene matches: 6. Filled out from reference TRBV5-1 and TRBJ1-4, the complete variable domain reads KAGVTQTPRYLIKTRGQQVTLSCSPISGHRSVSWYQQTPGQGLQFLFEYFSETQRNKGNFPGRFSGRQFSNSRSEMNVSTLELGDSALYLCASSETGRYEKLFFGSGTQLSVL.

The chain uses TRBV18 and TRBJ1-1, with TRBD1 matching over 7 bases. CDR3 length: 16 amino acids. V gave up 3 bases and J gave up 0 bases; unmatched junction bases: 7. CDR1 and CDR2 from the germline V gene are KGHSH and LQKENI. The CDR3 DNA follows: TGTGCCAGCTCACCGACCCGGACAGGAATGAACACTGAAGCTTTCTTT. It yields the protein CASSPTRTGMNTEAFF.

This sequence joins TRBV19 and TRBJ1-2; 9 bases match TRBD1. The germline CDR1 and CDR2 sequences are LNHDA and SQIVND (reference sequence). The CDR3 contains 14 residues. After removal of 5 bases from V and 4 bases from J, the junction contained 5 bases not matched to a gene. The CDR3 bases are TGTGCCAGTAGTTCGGGACAGGGAGCCTATGGCTACACCTTC. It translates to CASSSGQGAYGYTF.

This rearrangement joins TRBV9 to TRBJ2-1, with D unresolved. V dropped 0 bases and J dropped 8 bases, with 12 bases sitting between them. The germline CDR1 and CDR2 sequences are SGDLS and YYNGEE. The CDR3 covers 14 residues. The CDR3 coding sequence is TGTGCCAGCAGCGTAGGAGGAGCTTACGATGAGCAGTTCTTC. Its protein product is CASSVGGAYDEQFF.

The CDR3 spells CASSLYGGTNEKLFF. The CDR3 coding sequence is TGTGCCAGCAGCTTGTATGGGGGGACTAATGAAAAACTGTTTTTT. The chain couples TRBV5-8 to TRBJ1-4; D is possibly TRBD1 (5 bases). The CDR3 runs 15 residues. The V end lost 1 base, the J end lost 2 bases, and 9 bases lay between the germline ends. Germline values: CDR1 SGHTS, CDR2 YDEGEE.

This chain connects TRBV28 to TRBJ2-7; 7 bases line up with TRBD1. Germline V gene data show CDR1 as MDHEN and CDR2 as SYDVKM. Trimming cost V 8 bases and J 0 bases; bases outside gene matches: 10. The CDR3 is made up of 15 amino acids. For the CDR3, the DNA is TGTGCCAGCCTAGGGACAGCCGGACTCTCCTACGAGCAGTACTTC. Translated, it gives CASLGTAGLSYEQYF. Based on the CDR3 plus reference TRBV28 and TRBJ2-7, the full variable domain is DVKVTQSSRYLVKRTGEKVFLECVQDMDHENMFWYRQDPGLGLRLIYFSYDVKMKEKGDIPEGYSVSREKKERFSLILESASTNQTSMYLCASLGTAGLSYEQYFGPGTRLTVT.

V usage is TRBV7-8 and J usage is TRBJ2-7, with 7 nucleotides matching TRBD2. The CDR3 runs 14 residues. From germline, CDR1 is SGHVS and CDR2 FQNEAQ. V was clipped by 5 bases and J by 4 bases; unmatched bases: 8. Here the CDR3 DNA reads TGTGCCAGCAGCCAGGGCGGGGGAACTTACGAGCAGTACTTC. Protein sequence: CASSQGGGTYEQYF. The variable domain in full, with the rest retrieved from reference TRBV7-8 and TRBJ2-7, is GAGVSQSPRYKVAKRGQDVALRCDPISGHVSLFWYQQALGQGPEFLTYFQNEAQLDKSGLPSDRFFAERPEGSVSTLKIQRTQQEDSAVYLCASSQGGGTYEQYFGPGTRLTVT.